These 29 T cell receptor beta chains came from one sample sequenced in a study of blood T cell repertoires in COVID-19. Generated by immunoSEQ multiplex PCR, the TCRdb table keeps only in-frame clones and is missing some. This sample has 150,000 to 200,000 clones, with approximately 80% found just once. Sequenced input: peripheral blood. The receptors come from a woman aged 45 to 65 with active or convalescent COVID-19.

The rearrangement uses TRBV7-9 and TRBJ1-2; D is unclear. Trimming pared 2 bases from V and 5 bases from J, leaving 12 bases between. The CDR3 runs to 14 residues. CDR1 SEHNR and CDR2 FQNEAQ come from the germline V gene (reference sequence). CDR3 nucleotide sequence: TGTGCCAGCAGCTTATCGGGCTCGGGGTATGGCTACACCTTC. This codes for CASSLSGSGYGYTF.

The chain recombines TRBV4-3 with TRBJ1-5, with D unresolved. This CDR3 contains 13 residues. V lost 4 bases to trimming and J lost 8 bases, with 12 bases between them. CDR1 and CDR2 (germline): LGHNA, YSLEER. This CDR3 is CASSPGRWEPQHF. The CDR3 nucleotides are TGCGCCAGCAGCCCAGGCCGTTGGGAGCCCCAGCATTTT.

CDR3 sequence (DNA): TGCGCCAGCAGCTTGGTAGCTGGCAATGAGCAGTTCTTC. Residues: CASSLVAGNEQFF. The chain combines TRBV5-1 with TRBJ2-1; D gene unclear. This CDR3 contains 13 residues. Per the germline V gene, CDR1 is SGHRS and CDR2 is YFSETQ. Trimming left V 0 bases short and J 6 bases short, with 7 bases between. Looking up the rest from reference TRBV5-1 and TRBJ2-1 gives the full variable domain: KAGVTQTPRYLIKTRGQQVTLSCSPISGHRSVSWYQQTPGQGLQFLFEYFSETQRNKGNFPGRFSGRQFSNSRSEMNVSTLELGDSALYLCASSLVAGNEQFFGPGTRLTVL.

The V gene is TRBV6-6, the J gene TRBJ2-5, with D perhaps TRBD1 (5 bases). Trimming stripped 7 bases from V and 5 bases from J, with 20 bases between. The CDR3 runs to 15 residues. The germline V gene encodes CDR1 MNHNY and CDR2 SVGAGI (reference sequence). The CDR3 DNA follows: TGTGCCAGCACCACCGGCCGGCAGGGTGGTGAGACCCAGTACTTC. Translating gives CASTTGRQGGETQYF.

The V and J genes are TRBV3-1 (or the pseudogene TRBV3-2) and TRBJ1-1; D not certain. The CDR3 sequence is 13 residues long. The germline V gene encodes CDR1 LGHDT and CDR2 YNNKEL (reference sequence). V gave up 3 bases and J gave up 2 bases, with 7 bases separating them. The CDR3: CASSHGRNTEAFF. DNA of the CDR3: TGTGCCAGCAGCCACGGTAGAAACACTGAAGCTTTCTTT.

The rearrangement links TRBV19 to TRBJ2-2, with 12 bases that match TRBD2. Germline loops: CDR1 LNHDA, CDR2 SQIVND (reference sequence). The CDR3 is 18 amino acids. V lost 3 bases to trimming and J lost 3 bases; unmatched junction nucleotides: 8. The CDR3 coding sequence is TGTGCCAGTAGTATGGGAAGACTAGCGGGAGTTGACACCGGGGAGCTGTTTTTT. It is translated as CASSMGRLAGVDTGELFF.

The J gene is TRBJ2-1, the V gene TRBV5-6, with 9 nucleotides matching TRBD2. Germline lookup yields CDR1 SGHDT and CDR2 YYEEEE. The length of the CDR3 is 16 residues. The V and J ends lost 3 bases and 4 bases, in that order; junction bases with no gene match: 8. Here the CDR3 reads CASSSPTSGHYNEQFF. The CDR3 coding sequence is TGTGCCAGCAGCTCCCCGACTAGCGGCCATTACAATGAGCAGTTCTTC.

The genes are TRBV4-2 and TRBJ2-1, with TRBD2 matching 9 bases. CDR3 size: 16 residues. V was pared by 0 bases and J by 10 bases, with 10 bases of the junction left unmatched. CDR1 LGHNA and CDR2 YNFKEQ come from the germline V gene. CDR3: CASSQDGLSGGTEQFF. CDR3 bases: TGTGCCAGCAGCCAAGACGGACTAAGCGGGGGGACCGAGCAGTTCTTC.

V is TRBV4-1 and J is TRBJ2-7; 9 positions match TRBD2. This CDR3 has 16 amino acids. Per germline, CDR1 MGHRA and CDR2 YSYEKL. The V and J ends lost 1 base and 2 bases, in that order; junction bases with no gene match: 6. The CDR3: CASSQAWLAGTYEQYF. CDR3 nucleotides: TGCGCCAGCAGCCAAGCGTGGCTAGCGGGAACCTACGAGCAGTACTTC.

Only a few counts were recorded for this clone. This sequence joins TRBV18 and TRBJ2-1; TRBD1 agrees at 8 bases. This CDR3 is 14 amino acids long. The V and J ends lost 2 bases and 8 bases, in that order; junction bases with no gene match: 5. CDR1 and CDR2 (germline): KGHSH, LQKENI. DNA of the CDR3: TGTGCCAGCTCACCAGGACAGGGTTTCGATGAGCAGTTCTTC. Protein sequence: CASSPGQGFDEQFF.

The chain couples TRBV5-4 to TRBJ2-4; TRBD2 aligns across 8 bases. Germline V gives CDR1 SGHNT, CDR2 YYREEE (reference sequence). V lost 4 bases, J lost 8 bases, and 8 bases stayed unmatched. The CDR3 loop spans 14 amino acids. CDR3 nucleotides: TGTGCCAGCAGCCCGGGAGGGCGCCAAGACATTCAGTACTTC. Translation gives CASSPGGRQDIQYF.

V and J are TRBV5-1 and TRBJ1-2; D is unclear. The CDR3 loop spans 13 amino acids. V lost 0 bases and J lost 2, with 5 bases in between. The germline CDR1 and CDR2 sequences are SGHRS and YFSETQ. The CDR3 bases are TGCGCCAGCAGCTTGGACACGAACTATGGCTACACCTTC. Protein product: CASSLDTNYGYTF.

The V gene is TRBV5-4, the J gene TRBJ2-5; 7 bases agree with TRBD2. CDR3 length: 14 residues. Germline assignment: CDR1 SGHNT and CDR2 YYREEE (reference sequence). Trimming at V came to 4 bases and at J to 5 bases, leaving 8 bases not matched to a gene. The CDR3 reads CASSSRDGGETQYF. As DNA, the CDR3 is TGTGCCAGCAGCAGCCGGGACGGGGGGGAGACCCAGTACTTC.

This chain connects TRBV6-2 or TRBV6-3 to TRBJ1-2; D not resolved. Germline CDR1 MNHEY, CDR2 SVGEGT. The CDR3 length is 13 residues. The V end lost 2 bases, the J end lost 6 bases, and 10 bases lay between the germline ends. The CDR3, as DNA: TGTGCCAGCAGTTACCCCCCCCGGGATGGCTACACCTTC. This encodes CASSYPPRDGYTF.

This clone was seen a few times. The CDR3 nucleotides read TGTGCCAGCAGCTTAGACAGGGGAGGTCAGCCCCAGCATTTT. This sequence encodes CASSLDRGGQPQHF. V usage is TRBV7-9 and J usage is TRBJ1-5, with TRBD1 matching 7 bases. CDR1 and CDR2 from the germline V gene are SEHNR and FQNEAQ (reference sequence). The CDR3 is made up of 14 amino acids. V dropped 1 base and J dropped 6; count of bases not matched to a gene: 3. Together with reference TRBV7-9 and TRBJ1-5, the CDR3 gives the full variable domain: DTGVSQNPRHKITKRGQNVTFRCDPISEHNRLYWYRQTLGQGPEFLTYFQNEAQLEKSRLLSDRFSAERPKGSFSTLEIQRTEQGDSAMYLCASSLDRGGQPQHFGDGTRLSIL.

This chain connects TRBV3-1 (or the pseudogene TRBV3-2) to TRBJ2-6; tentative D call: TRBD1 (5 bases). Germline values: CDR1 LGHDT, CDR2 YNNKEL (reference sequence). The CDR3 loop spans 16 amino acids. Trimming removed 1 base at V and 2 bases at J, with 9 bases between. DNA of the CDR3: TGTGCCAGCAGCCAAGTTCTGGGGCCTGGGGCCAACGTCCTGACTTTC. The encoded protein is CASSQVLGPGANVLTF.

This chain links TRBV18 with TRBJ1-1, with 9 bases matching TRBD1. Germline V CDR1 and CDR2: KGHSH, LQKENI. Trimming cost V 5 bases and J 4 bases; bases outside gene matches: 8. This CDR3 contains 15 residues. CDR3 nucleotides: TGTGCCAGCTCAGGATCCGGGACAGGGATCACTGAAGCTTTCTTT. It encodes CASSGSGTGITEAFF.

The chain carries TRBV7-3 and TRBJ2-7, with D possibly TRBD2 on 6 matching bases. The germline gives CDR1 SGHTA, CDR2 FQGTGA. The V end was cut by 1 base, the J end by 3 bases, with 13 bases between. The CDR3 sequence is 15 residues long. CDR3 loop: CASSLMQGGSYEQYF. In nucleotides, the CDR3 is TGTGCCAGCAGCTTAATGCAGGGAGGAAGCTACGAGCAGTACTTC.

This clone appeared many times. The V call is TRBV20-1, the J call TRBJ1-1; perhaps TRBD1 as D (6 bases). V dropped 6 bases and J dropped 7 bases, with 12 bases sitting between them. The CDR3 is 11 amino acids. The germline CDR1 and CDR2 sequences are DFQATT and SNEGSKA (reference sequence). The CDR3 coding sequence is TGCAGTGCAGGAAGAGGGGGTGAAGCTTTCTTT. This gives the protein CSAGRGGEAFF.

The genes are TRBV2 and TRBJ2-5; 11 nucleotides agree with TRBD2. Looked up from germline, CDR1 is SNHLY and CDR2 is FYNNEI. CDR3 length equals 15 residues. V shed 6 bases and J 10 bases; nucleotides not matched to a gene: 13. The CDR3 nucleotides are TGTGCCAGCAGCGCCGGGACTAGCGGCTTAGGGCACCAGTACTTC. It encodes CASSAGTSGLGHQYF.

The CDR3 loop is CASRQNNPYGYTF. The CDR3 coding sequence is TGTGCCAGCAGACAGAACAATCCCTATGGCTACACCTTC. The rearrangement uses TRBV2 and TRBJ1-2; D is unclear. The germline V gene encodes CDR1 SNHLY and CDR2 FYNNEI. This CDR3 has 13 amino acids. With 6 bases removed from V and 4 bases from J, the gap between germline ends came to 12 bases.

This clone was recorded a few times. The chain couples TRBV5-1 to TRBJ1-3; a possible D gene is TRBD1 (5 bases). Trimming took 1 base from V and 6 from J, leaving 14 bases between them. Germline V gene lookup returns CDR1 SGHRS and CDR2 YFSETQ. This CDR3 comprises 15 residues. The CDR3 coding sequence is TGCGCCAGCAGCTTGTTATGGGGCTCGGAAAACACCATATATTTT. Protein product: CASSLLWGSENTIYF.

DNA for the CDR3: TGTGCCAGCTCACCACAGGGGATAAGGACCGGGGAGCTGTTTTTT. This encodes CASSPQGIRTGELFF. The chain is built from TRBV18 and TRBJ2-2; TRBD1 might be the D (5 bases). The CDR3 has 15 amino acids. Looked up from germline, CDR1 is KGHSH and CDR2 is LQKENI. V lost 1 base, J lost 5 bases, and 11 bases lay in between. The entire variable domain, with the rest obtained from reference TRBV18 and TRBJ2-2, is as follows: NAGVMQNPRHLVRRRGQEARLRCSPMKGHSHVYWYRQLPEEGLKFMVYLQKENIIDESGMPKERFSAEFPKEGPSILRIQQVVRGDSAAYFCASSPQGIRTGELFFGEGSRLTVL.

The V gene is TRBV3-1 (or the pseudogene TRBV3-2), the J gene TRBJ2-7; 7 bases are a match to TRBD1. With 5 bases clipped from V and 2 bases from J, the junction kept 6 bases outside the gene matches. Germline CDR1 reads LGHDT; CDR2 reads YNNKEL (reference sequence). This CDR3 region has 14 residues. The CDR3 DNA reads as TGTGCCAGCAGCGAGCGTACAGGGGCCTACGAGCAGTACTTC. This gives the protein CASSERTGAYEQYF.

The chain uses TRBV9 and TRBJ2-7; 9 bases agree with TRBD1. CDR3 size: 14 residues. Germline V CDR1 and CDR2: SGDLS, YYNGEE. Germline trimming cut 0 bases from V and 2 bases from J; bases unmatched to any gene: 0. The CDR3 region has the DNA TGTGCCAGCAGCGTAGGACAGGGGGCCTACGAGCAGTACTTC. Translated: CASSVGQGAYEQYF.

This rearrangement joins TRBV19 to TRBJ2-7; 7 bases match TRBD2. Germline assignment: CDR1 LNHDA and CDR2 SQIVND (reference sequence). The CDR3 sequence is 14 residues long. The V and J ends lost 8 bases and 2 bases, in that order; junction bases with no gene match: 9. The CDR3 bases are TGTGCCAGTCTCACTAAGGGGACTACCTACGAGCAGTACTTC. Translating it yields CASLTKGTTYEQYF.

The chain recombines TRBV9 with TRBJ2-5; 8 nucleotides line up with TRBD1. Germline-derived CDR1 and CDR2 are SGDLS and YYNGEE. V lost 3 bases to trimming and J lost 5 bases; unmatched junction nucleotides: 9. The CDR3 consists of 15 residues. In DNA, the CDR3 is TGTGCCAGCAGCGCAAGGACAGGGTTGTTGGAGACCCAGTACTTC. Translating it yields CASSARTGLLETQYF.

The rearrangement uses TRBV9 and TRBJ2-2, with TRBD2 as a possible D gene (5 bases). Trimming removed 4 bases from V and 6 bases from J, with 13 bases in between. The germline CDR1 and CDR2 sequences are SGDLS and YYNGEE. The CDR3 loop spans 14 amino acids. DNA for the CDR3: TGTGCCAGCAGCCCCCGGGCGGGTGCCGGGGAGCTGTTTTTT. This gives the protein CASSPRAGAGELFF.

This chain connects TRBV4-3 to TRBJ1-2; 7 nucleotides align to TRBD1. The CDR3 is 14 residues long. In germline, CDR1 is LGHNA, CDR2 YSLEER. Trimming took 4 bases from V and 7 from J; bases not matched to a gene: 9. The CDR3 loop reads CASSPLKGAFGYTF. The CDR3 nucleotides read TGCGCCAGCAGCCCACTAAAGGGGGCTTTTGGCTACACCTTC.